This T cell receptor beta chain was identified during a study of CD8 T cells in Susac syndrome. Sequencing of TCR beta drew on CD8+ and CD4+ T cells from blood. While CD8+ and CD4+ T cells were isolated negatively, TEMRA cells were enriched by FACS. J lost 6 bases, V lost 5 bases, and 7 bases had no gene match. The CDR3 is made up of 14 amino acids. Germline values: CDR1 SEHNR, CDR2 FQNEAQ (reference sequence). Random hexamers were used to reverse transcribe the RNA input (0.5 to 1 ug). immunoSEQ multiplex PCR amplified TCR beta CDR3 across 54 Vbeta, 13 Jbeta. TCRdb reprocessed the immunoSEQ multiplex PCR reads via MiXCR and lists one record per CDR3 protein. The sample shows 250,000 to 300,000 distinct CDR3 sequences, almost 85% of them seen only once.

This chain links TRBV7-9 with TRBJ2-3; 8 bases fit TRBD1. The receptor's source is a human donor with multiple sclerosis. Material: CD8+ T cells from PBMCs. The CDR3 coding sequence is TGTGCCAGCAGCGCAGGGGGCGTTGGGGATACGCAGTATTTT. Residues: CASSAGGVGDTQYF. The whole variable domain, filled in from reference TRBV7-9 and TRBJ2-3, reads DTGVSQNPRHKITKRGQNVTFRCDPISEHNRLYWYRQTLGQGPEFLTYFQNEAQLEKSRLLSDRFSAERPKGSFSTLEIQRTEQGDSAMYLCASSAGGVGDTQYFGPGTRLTVL.